One and the same sample provided the 9 T cell receptor beta chains below, sequenced in a study of cytomegalovirus exposure and HLA in healthy donors. The PCR used 60 Vbeta and 13 Jbeta primers. Profiled with immunoSEQ multiplex PCR; TCRdb holds only in-frame clones, not every one. This sample has roughly 160,000 clones, with approximately 80% found just once. The sequencing sample was made of PBMCs. These receptors were collected from a man aged 50-59 years in good health and CMV-seropositive.

This clone showed up just a few times. The V gene is TRBV5-4, the J gene TRBJ2-1; 8 nucleotides align to TRBD2. The CDR3 contains 15 residues. CDR1 and CDR2 from the germline V gene are SGHNT and YYREEE (reference sequence). The J segment lost 5 bases and the V segment lost 0 bases, leaving 4 bases of the junction unmatched. The CDR3 bases are TGTGCCAGCAGCTTGGAATCGGGGGGGAACAATGAGCAGTTCTTC. Protein sequence: CASSLESGGNNEQFF.

This clone was observed once. The gene calls are TRBV7-2 and TRBJ2-7, with TRBD1 matching over 11 bases. The length of the CDR3 is 15 residues. V was pared by 6 bases and J by 2 bases, with 6 bases of the junction left unmatched. Germline values: CDR1 SGHTA, CDR2 FQGNSA. The CDR3 nucleotides are TGTGCCAGCAGAGATCCGGGACAGGGGGCCTACGAGCAGTACTTC. Encoded protein: CASRDPGQGAYEQYF.

The chain recombines TRBV9 with TRBJ1-6; TRBD1 matches 8 bases. The CDR3 is 17 amino acids. Germline V gives CDR1 SGDLS, CDR2 YYNGEE. V was pared by 4 bases and J by 1 base, with 7 bases of the junction left unmatched. The CDR3 DNA is TGTGCCAGCAGCACTACTCAGGGGGCGTCCTATAATTCACCCCTCCACTTT. The encoded protein is CASSTTQGASYNSPLHF.

The CDR3 bases are TGTGCCAGCAGCGCCCAGGACAGGGCCTACACCTTC. Protein product: CASSAQDRAYTF. This rearrangement joins TRBV9 to TRBJ1-2, with 8 bases aligning to TRBD1. Unmatched junction bases numbered 5, after V lost 3 bases and J lost 10 bases. From germline, CDR1 is SGDLS and CDR2 YYNGEE. This CDR3 is 12 amino acids long. Based on the CDR3 plus reference TRBV9 and TRBJ1-2, the full variable domain is DSGVTQTPKHLITATGQRVTLRCSPRSGDLSVYWYQQSLDQGLQFLIQYYNGEERAKGNILERFSAQQFPDLHSELNLSSLELGDSALYFCASSAQDRAYTFGSGTRLTVV.

This clone was seen a single time. This rearrangement joins TRBV11-3 to TRBJ2-3; 9 bases fit TRBD1. After removal of 5 bases from V and 2 bases from J, the junction contained 5 bases not matched to a gene. This CDR3 region has 15 residues. Per germline, CDR1 SGHNT and CDR2 YENEEA. As DNA, the CDR3 is TGTGCCAGCAGCCCAGGACAGGGGAACACAGATACGCAGTATTTT. Its protein product is CASSPGQGNTDTQYF.

The sample holds a few counts of this clone. V usage is TRBV6-1 and J usage is TRBJ2-1; a weak D match, TRBD2 (6 bases). Per germline, CDR1 MNHNS and CDR2 SASEGT. This CDR3 region has 14 residues. Trimming took off 3 bases at V and 6 bases at J, with 12 bases between the two ends. CDR3 region: CASSDVGGVNEQFF. The CDR3 nucleotides are TGTGCCAGCAGTGATGTGGGCGGGGTCAATGAGCAGTTCTTC.

The chain employs TRBV7-9 and TRBJ2-1; 15 nucleotides line up with TRBD2. There are 17 residues in the CDR3. CDR1 and CDR2 from the germline V gene are SEHNR and FQNEAQ (reference sequence). Trimming cost V 5 bases and J 4 bases; bases outside gene matches: 6. DNA of the CDR3: TGTGCCAGCAGCCCTTTGGGACTAGCGGGGGGTTACAATGAGCAGTTCTTC. Translation: CASSPLGLAGGYNEQFF.

This chain uses TRBV7-2 with TRBJ1-5; 8 bases map to TRBD1. Germline CDR1 is SGHTA and CDR2 is FQGNSA. J gave up 0 bases and V 5 bases, and 3 bases lay outside the gene matches. The CDR3 has 15 amino acids. The CDR3 DNA follows: TGTGCCAGCAGCCCGGGACAGGTTAGCAATCAGCCCCAGCATTTT. This translates into CASSPGQVSNQPQHF.

The chain employs TRBV7-2 and TRBJ2-7; weak D call: TRBD2 (7 bases). This CDR3 has 16 residues. Germline V gene data show CDR1 as SGHTA and CDR2 as FQGNSA. Trimming shortened V by 1 base and J by 0 bases, and 13 bases separated the two germline ends. CDR3 bases: TGTGCCAGCAGCTTAGGACGGGGGGCAGACTCCTACGAGCAGTACTTC. This codes for CASSLGRGADSYEQYF.